The entry that follows covers one T cell receptor beta chain sequence. Its antigen is undetermined. The data belong to a study of response to subunit inactivated influenza vaccine. General study points: The study's authors posited that every seasonal influenza vaccination enlists few new T cells.

The CDR3 runs to 13 residues. V was clipped by 9 bases and J by 5 bases; unmatched bases: 6. Germline V gene lookup returns CDR1 SNHLY and CDR2 FYNNEI. A single record per CDR3 protein comes from TCRdb applying MiXCR to the RT-PCR reads. The data show roughly 710,000 distinct CDR3 sequences, 14% seen once. The chain couples TRBV2 to TRBJ2-5, with 10 bases aligning to TRBD1. The input for sequencing was PBMCs from blood, taken 14 to 15 days before vaccination. The TCR sequence derives from a middle-aged man who received an inactivated influenza vaccine. The CDR3 sequence: CASTGTGEETQYF. For the CDR3, the DNA is TGTGCCAGTACCGGGACAGGGGAGGAGACCCAGTACTTC.